The 24 T cell receptor beta chains below come from one sample, sequenced in a study of Tregs in tolerant kidney transplant recipients. Using immunoSEQ multiplex PCR, the repertoire was profiled, and TCRdb retains in-frame clones only, with some absent. Found here are 50,000 to 55,000 clones, roughly nine tenths of them singletons; the top ten hold about 15%. Recipients received nonmyeloablative bone marrow transplants from related graft donors, with transient mixed chimerism. The sequences come from CD8+ T cells from blood (PBMCs), collected 24 months after the transplant. Every receptor here comes from a human patient who received a combined kidney and bone marrow transplant. Among the T cells, some may be from the graft donor.

This clone was recorded only once. The chain combines TRBV11-3 with TRBJ2-5; TRBD1 matches at 7 bases. Germline V gene lookup returns CDR1 SGHNT and CDR2 YENEEA. The CDR3 covers 13 residues. V shed 3 bases and J 5 bases; nucleotides not matched to a gene: 3. DNA for the CDR3: TGTGCCAGCAGCTTGACAGGGTTGGAGACCCAGTACTTC. Translation gives CASSLTGLETQYF.

The rearrangement uses TRBV13 and TRBJ1-2, with 8 bases aligning to TRBD1. CDR3 length equals 14 residues. V lost 4 bases, J lost 3 bases, and 4 bases stayed unmatched. Germline V gene sequence: CDR1 PRHDT, CDR2 FYEKMQ (reference sequence). The DNA of the CDR3 is TGTGCCAGCAGCTCTCGACAGGGGTACTATGGCTACACCTTC. It codes for CASSSRQGYYGYTF.

The CDR3 reads CATSRGQTYTEAFF. The CDR3 DNA follows: TGTGCCACCAGCAGAGGCCAGACTTACACTGAAGCTTTCTTT. V usage is TRBV15 and J usage is TRBJ1-1; D is unresolved. The V and J ends lost 1 base and 3 bases respectively, with 9 bases between them. The CDR3 is 14 amino acids. The germline V gene encodes CDR1 LNHNV and CDR2 YYDKDF (reference sequence).

The rearrangement joins TRBV7-9 to TRBJ1-5; no firm D call. V lost 4 bases and J 0 bases, leaving 7 bases between the germline ends. Germline CDR1 and CDR2: SEHNR and FQNEAQ (reference sequence). This CDR3 is built from 14 residues. CDR3 amino acids: CASSSTSSNQPQHF. CDR3 nucleotides: TGTGCCAGCAGCTCGACAAGTAGCAATCAGCCCCAGCATTTT. Full variable domain (remainder filled in from reference TRBV7-9 and TRBJ1-5): DTGVSQNPRHKITKRGQNVTFRCDPISEHNRLYWYRQTLGQGPEFLTYFQNEAQLEKSRLLSDRFSAERPKGSFSTLEIQRTEQGDSAMYLCASSSTSSNQPQHFGDGTRLSIL.

The J gene is TRBJ2-1, the V gene TRBV7-2, with 13 bases aligning to TRBD2. From germline, CDR1 is SGHTA and CDR2 FQGNSA. The CDR3 extends over 19 amino acids. Trimming took 1 base from V and 6 from J; bases not matched to a gene: 12. The CDR3: CASSLELLAGGSVRNEQFF. CDR3 DNA sequence: TGTGCCAGCAGCTTAGAGCTACTAGCGGGAGGGTCCGTTCGCAATGAGCAGTTCTTC.

The chain combines TRBV11-3 with TRBJ2-1, with TRBD2 matching over 9 bases. This CDR3 comprises 19 residues. Trimming took 4 bases from V and 6 from J; bases not matched to a gene: 19. Germline V gene sequence: CDR1 SGHNT, CDR2 YENEEA. The CDR3 DNA is TGTGCCAGCAGCTCAGAGGAGGTTGTAGCGGGAGAACAAGTCAATGAGCAGTTCTTC. Residues: CASSSEEVVAGEQVNEQFF.

J is TRBJ2-7 and V is TRBV4-3; D is possibly TRBD2 (6 bases). The length of the CDR3 is 15 residues. Trimming stripped 4 bases from V and 2 bases from J, with 15 bases between. The germline V gene has CDR1 LGHNA and CDR2 YSLEER. Written as DNA, the CDR3 is TGCGCCAGCAGCCCACTCGGAGGGGAAGCCTACGAGCAGTACTTC. Translated: CASSPLGGEAYEQYF.

On this clone: The same CDR3 is also encoded by other DNA sequences in this sample. The rearrangement joins TRBV7-9 to TRBJ1-6; 10 bases are shared with TRBD1. Germline CDR1 is SEHNR and CDR2 is FQNEAQ (reference sequence). V was pared by 1 base and J by 10 bases, with 7 bases of the junction left unmatched. This CDR3 has 16 amino acids. This CDR3 is CASSLVVTGGGSPLHF. CDR3 nucleotides: TGTGCCAGCAGCTTAGTTGTGACAGGGGGCGGCTCACCCCTCCACTTT. Complete variable domain (other parts from reference TRBV7-9 and TRBJ1-6): DTGVSQNPRHKITKRGQNVTFRCDPISEHNRLYWYRQTLGQGPEFLTYFQNEAQLEKSRLLSDRFSAERPKGSFSTLEIQRTEQGDSAMYLCASSLVVTGGGSPLHFGNGTRLTVT.

The V call is TRBV13, the J call TRBJ2-1; 8 bases agree with TRBD2. CDR3 length: 15 residues. Germline CDR1 reads PRHDT; CDR2 reads FYEKMQ (reference sequence). The trim removed 6 bases at V and 8 bases at J, leaving 12 bases unmatched. The CDR3 spells CASRTLAGFGDEQFF. DNA of the CDR3: TGTGCCAGCAGGACTTTAGCGGGATTCGGAGATGAGCAGTTCTTC. The complete variable domain, with remaining parts taken from reference TRBV13 and TRBJ2-1, reads AAGVIQSPRHLIKEKRETATLKCYPIPRHDTVYWYQQGPGQDPQFLISFYEKMQSDKGSIPDRFSAQQFSDYHSELNMSSLELGDSALYFCASRTLAGFGDEQFFGPGTRLTVL.

The J gene is TRBJ2-4, the V gene TRBV7-9; TRBD1 agrees at 8 bases. CDR3 length: 16 amino acids. V was pared by 5 bases and J by 4 bases, with 10 bases of the junction left unmatched. Germline-derived CDR1 and CDR2 are SEHNR and FQNEAQ (reference sequence). The CDR3 loop is CASSPANGQGKNIQYF. The CDR3 nucleotides are TGTGCCAGCAGCCCCGCTAACGGACAGGGAAAAAACATTCAGTACTTC.

The rearrangement joins TRBV7-2 to TRBJ2-3, with 7 bases aligning to TRBD2. Germline values: CDR1 SGHTA, CDR2 FQGNSA. The trim removed 3 bases at V and 2 bases at J, leaving 8 bases unmatched. The CDR3 is 16 residues long. This chain's CDR3 is CASSFLASGATDTQYF. CDR3 nucleotides: TGTGCCAGCAGCTTTTTAGCTAGCGGTGCCACAGATACGCAGTATTTT.

The CDR3: CASSWTGGSGANVLTF. The CDR3 DNA reads as TGCGCCAGCAGCTGGACAGGGGGCTCTGGGGCCAACGTCCTGACTTTC. The chain recombines TRBV5-1 with TRBJ2-6; 10 positions agree with TRBD1. Germline CDR1 SGHRS, CDR2 YFSETQ. Trimming cost V 3 bases and J 0 bases; bases outside gene matches: 0. CDR3 length equals 16 residues.

The chain combines TRBV5-4 with TRBJ1-2; D is unresolved. Germline CDR1 and CDR2: SGHNT and YYREEE (reference sequence). Trimming cost V 1 base and J 4 bases, with 8 bases left between them. CDR3 length equals 13 residues. The CDR3 reads CASSLTASYGYTF. The DNA of the CDR3 is TGTGCCAGCAGCTTGACAGCTTCCTATGGCTACACCTTC.

The chain recombines TRBV6-8 with TRBJ1-5; 9 bases map to TRBD1. With V trimmed by 0 bases and J by 7 bases, 7 bases remained unmatched. Germline-derived CDR1 and CDR2 are MNHGY and SAAAGT. The CDR3 runs to 16 residues. CDR3 loop: CASSYSNLDRGQPQHF. CDR3 DNA sequence: TGTGCCAGCAGTTACTCGAATTTGGACAGGGGCCAGCCCCAGCATTTT.

This chain connects TRBV4-3 to TRBJ2-2, with 7 bases that match TRBD1. With V trimmed by 0 bases and J by 3 bases, 10 bases remained unmatched. From germline, CDR1 is LGHNA and CDR2 YSLEER. The CDR3 contains 18 residues. The CDR3 nucleotides are TGCGCCAGCAGCCAAGAGTTCAGGGGGATGGAGGACACCGGGGAGCTGTTTTTT. Translated, it gives CASSQEFRGMEDTGELFF.

The chain is built from TRBV11-2 and TRBJ2-1, with 9 bases identical to TRBD2. The CDR3 sequence is 17 residues long. The V gene end was trimmed by 1 base and the J gene end by 2 bases; junction bases not matched to a gene: 6. Germline-derived CDR1 and CDR2 are SGHAT and FQNNGV. The CDR3 region has the DNA TGTGCCAGCAGCTTAGTTTTAGGCGGGAGGGCCTACAATGAGCAGTTCTTC. Translating gives CASSLVLGGRAYNEQFF.

By share, this clone counts as medium-sized. The V call is TRBV7-9, the J call TRBJ2-1, with a possible D match to TRBD2 (6 bases). The CDR3 has 15 amino acids. In germline, CDR1 is SEHNR, CDR2 FQNEAQ (reference sequence). V was shortened by 5 bases and J by 4 bases, with 15 bases between the two germline ends. The CDR3 DNA follows: TGTGCCAGCAGCGACACTAGCCCGGGGTACAATGAGCAGTTCTTC. The encoded protein is CASSDTSPGYNEQFF.

This clone appeared a single time. The chain is built from TRBV13 and TRBJ2-1; weak D call: TRBD1 (6 bases). There are 14 residues in the CDR3. In germline, CDR1 is PRHDT, CDR2 FYEKMQ (reference sequence). The V and J ends lost 1 base and 6 bases respectively, with 10 bases between them. The CDR3 protein is CASSLEGQSNEQFF. In nucleotides, the CDR3 is TGTGCCAGCAGCTTAGAGGGACAATCCAATGAGCAGTTCTTC.

To note about this clone: The junction shows a germline mismatch at one end, possibly a read error. The gene calls are TRBV7-8 and TRBJ2-4; 7 nucleotides line up with TRBD2. The CDR3 has 15 residues. From germline, CDR1 is SGHVS and CDR2 FQNEAQ. In nucleotides, the CDR3 is TGTGCCAGCAGTTTAGGGGAGGGCATGGAAAACATTCAGTACTTC. Translating it yields CASSLGEGMENIQYF.

The genes are TRBV7-7 and TRBJ2-7, with 8 bases identical to TRBD1. This CDR3 region has 14 residues. Trimming at V came to 6 bases and at J to 2 bases, leaving 6 bases not matched to a gene. The germline V gene encodes CDR1 SSHAT and CDR2 FNYEAQ (reference sequence). The CDR3: CASSLGTGAYEQYF. CDR3 DNA: TGTGCCAGCAGTCTCGGGACAGGCGCCTACGAGCAGTACTTC.

V and J are TRBV15 and TRBJ2-1, with D tentatively TRBD1 (6 bases). CDR1 LNHNV and CDR2 YYDKDF come from the germline V gene (reference sequence). This CDR3 has 15 amino acids. V gave up 1 base and J gave up 1 base, with 8 bases separating them. CDR3 bases: TGTGCCACCAGCAGAGTTAGGGGGTCCTACAATGAGCAGTTCTTC. This gives the protein CATSRVRGSYNEQFF.

This clone has just a few counts. V is TRBV6-4 and J is TRBJ2-1; 8 bases fit TRBD1. The V gene's germline CDR1 is MRHNA and CDR2 SNTAGT. CDR3 length equals 15 residues. V trimming: 2 bases; J trimming: 7 bases; junction bases outside the gene matches: 7. CDR3 DNA sequence: TGTGCCAGCAGTGACCGGGAAGGACAGGGTAATGAGCAGTTCTTC. Translation gives CASSDREGQGNEQFF.

The V gene is TRBV7-2, the J gene TRBJ1-2, with 12 bases identical to TRBD1. V lost 4 bases, J lost 6 bases, and 12 bases stayed unmatched. There are 17 residues in the CDR3. Germline V lookup: CDR1 SGHTA, CDR2 FQGNSA. CDR3 region: CASSYPGTGGAGNGYTF. CDR3 coding DNA: TGTGCCAGCAGCTACCCCGGGACAGGGGGCGCTGGGAATGGCTACACCTTC.

The rearrangement uses TRBV4-3 and TRBJ2-3; 11 bases line up with TRBD2. This CDR3 has 18 amino acids. With V trimmed by 4 bases and J by 2 bases, 11 bases remained unmatched. Germline-derived CDR1 and CDR2 are LGHNA and YSLEER. The CDR3 nucleotides read TGCGCCAGCAGCCCCGGGACTAGCGGAGATCGGGCCACAGATACGCAGTATTTT. The encoded protein is CASSPGTSGDRATDTQYF.